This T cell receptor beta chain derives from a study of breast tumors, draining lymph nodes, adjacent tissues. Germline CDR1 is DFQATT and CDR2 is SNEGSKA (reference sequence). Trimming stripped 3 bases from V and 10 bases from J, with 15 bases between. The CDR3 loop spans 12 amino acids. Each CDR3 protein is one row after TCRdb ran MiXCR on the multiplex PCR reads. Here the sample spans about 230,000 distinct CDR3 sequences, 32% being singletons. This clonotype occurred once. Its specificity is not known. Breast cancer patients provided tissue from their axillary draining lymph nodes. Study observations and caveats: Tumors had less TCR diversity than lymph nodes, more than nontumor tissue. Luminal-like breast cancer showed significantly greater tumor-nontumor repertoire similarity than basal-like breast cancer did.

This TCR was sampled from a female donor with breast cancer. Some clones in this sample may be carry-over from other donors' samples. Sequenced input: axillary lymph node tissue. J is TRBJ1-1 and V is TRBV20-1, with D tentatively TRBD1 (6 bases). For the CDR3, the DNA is TGCAGTGCTAGCCCCGACAGGATAGGAGCTTTCTTT. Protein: CSASPDRIGAFF.